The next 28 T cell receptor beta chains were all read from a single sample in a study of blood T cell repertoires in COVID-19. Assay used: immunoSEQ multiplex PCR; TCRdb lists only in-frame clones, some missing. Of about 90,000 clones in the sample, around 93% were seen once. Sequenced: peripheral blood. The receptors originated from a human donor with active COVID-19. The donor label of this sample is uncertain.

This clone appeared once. CDR3 nucleotide sequence: TGTGCCAGCAGTTACGGTGACAGGGTCCAAGAGACCCAGTACTTC. Its translation is CASSYGDRVQETQYF. The V call is TRBV6-5, the J call TRBJ2-5; 7 bases match TRBD1. There are 15 residues in the CDR3. The V gene end was trimmed by 2 bases and the J gene end by 1 base; junction bases not matched to a gene: 4. CDR1 is MNHEY and CDR2 is SVGAGI in the germline V gene.

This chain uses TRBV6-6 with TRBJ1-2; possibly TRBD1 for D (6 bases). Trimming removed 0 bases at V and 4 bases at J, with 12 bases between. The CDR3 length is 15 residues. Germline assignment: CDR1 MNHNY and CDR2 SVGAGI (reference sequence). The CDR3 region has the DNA TGTGCCAGCAGTTACTCTCCAGGGGTGAGCTATGGCTACACCTTC. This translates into CASSYSPGVSYGYTF.

CDR3 bases: TGTGCCAGCAGTTTATCATGGGACAAACGGCAGCCCCAGCATTTT. Translated, it gives CASSLSWDKRQPQHF. The V and J genes are TRBV27 and TRBJ1-5; D is perhaps TRBD1 (6 bases). The germline gives CDR1 MNHEY, CDR2 SMNVEV (reference sequence). The CDR3 runs 15 residues. Trimming shortened V by 0 bases and J by 7 bases, and 13 bases separated the two germline ends.

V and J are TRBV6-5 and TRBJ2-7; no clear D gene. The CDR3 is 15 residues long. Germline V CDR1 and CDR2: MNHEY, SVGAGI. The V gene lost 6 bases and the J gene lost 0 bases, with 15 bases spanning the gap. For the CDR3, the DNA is TGTGCCAGCAGCCCCCCCCGGTCCACCTCCTACGAGCAGTACTTC. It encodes CASSPPRSTSYEQYF.

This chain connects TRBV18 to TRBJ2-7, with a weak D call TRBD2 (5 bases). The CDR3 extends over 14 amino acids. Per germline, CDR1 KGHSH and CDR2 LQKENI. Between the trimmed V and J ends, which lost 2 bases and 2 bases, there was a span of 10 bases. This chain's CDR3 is CASSPAGTAYEQYF. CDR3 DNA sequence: TGTGCCAGCTCACCAGCGGGCACCGCCTACGAGCAGTACTTC.

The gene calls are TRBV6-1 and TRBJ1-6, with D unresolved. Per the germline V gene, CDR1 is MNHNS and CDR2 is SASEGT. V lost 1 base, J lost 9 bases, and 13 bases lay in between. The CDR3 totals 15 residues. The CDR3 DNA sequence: TGTGCCAGCAGTGAAGTTGCGGGTTTTGGTTCACCCCTCCACTTT. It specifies CASSEVAGFGSPLHF.

CDR3 region: CASTGRLLRTEAFF. The CDR3 nucleotides read TGCGCCAGCACGGGTCGGCTTTTGAGGACTGAAGCTTTCTTT. The genes are TRBV10-2 and TRBJ1-1; D remains ambiguous. The CDR3 spans 14 residues. The germline V gene encodes CDR1 WSHSY and CDR2 SAAADI. Trimming took off 7 bases at V and 5 bases at J, with 17 bases between the two ends.

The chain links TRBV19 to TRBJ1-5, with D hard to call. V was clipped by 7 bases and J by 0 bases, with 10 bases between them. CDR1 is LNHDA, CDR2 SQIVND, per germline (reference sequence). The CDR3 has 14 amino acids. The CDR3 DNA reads TGTGCCAGTAAGAACAGAGTTAGCAATCAGCCCCAGCATTTT. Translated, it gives CASKNRVSNQPQHF.

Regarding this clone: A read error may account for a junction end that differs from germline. The CDR3 spells CVSSKDRFNQPQHF. Here the CDR3 DNA reads TGTGTCAGCAGCAAAGACAGGTTCAATCAGCCCCAGCATTTT. The rearrangement uses TRBV11-2 and TRBJ1-5; tentatively, D is TRBD1 (6 bases). The CDR3 totals 14 residues. Germline values: CDR1 SGHAT, CDR2 FQNNGV.

CDR3 bases: TGTGCCAGCAGCCCCCGACCGGGACAGGGAAACTACGAGCAGTACTTC. Protein: CASSPRPGQGNYEQYF. The rearrangement uses TRBV11-2 and TRBJ2-7, with 9 bases lining up with TRBD1. CDR1 SGHAT and CDR2 FQNNGV come from the germline V gene. J lost 3 bases, V lost 5 bases, and 11 bases had no gene match. CDR3 length: 16 residues.

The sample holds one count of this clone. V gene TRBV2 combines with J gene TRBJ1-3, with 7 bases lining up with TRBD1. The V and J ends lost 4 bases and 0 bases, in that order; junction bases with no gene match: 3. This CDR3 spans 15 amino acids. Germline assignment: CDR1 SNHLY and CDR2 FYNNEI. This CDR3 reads CASSVTGDSGNTIYF. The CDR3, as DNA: TGTGCCAGCAGTGTTACAGGGGACTCTGGAAACACCATATATTTT.

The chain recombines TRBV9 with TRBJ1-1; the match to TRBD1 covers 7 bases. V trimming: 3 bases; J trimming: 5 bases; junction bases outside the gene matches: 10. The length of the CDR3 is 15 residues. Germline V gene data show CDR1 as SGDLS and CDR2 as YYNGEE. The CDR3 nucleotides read TGTGCCAGCAGCGGTCTTACAGGGGTCGGAACTGAAGCTTTCTTT. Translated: CASSGLTGVGTEAFF.

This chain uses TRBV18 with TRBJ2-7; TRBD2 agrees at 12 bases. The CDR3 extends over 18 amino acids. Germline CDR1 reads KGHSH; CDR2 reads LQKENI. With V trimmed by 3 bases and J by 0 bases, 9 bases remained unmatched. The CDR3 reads CASSPSLAGGPSSYEQYF. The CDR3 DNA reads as TGTGCCAGCTCACCCTCACTAGCGGGGGGCCCAAGCTCCTACGAGCAGTACTTC.

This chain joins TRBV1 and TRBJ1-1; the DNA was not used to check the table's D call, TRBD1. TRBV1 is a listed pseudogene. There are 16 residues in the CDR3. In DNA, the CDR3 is TGCACCAGCAGCCAAGCTATGACAGGGGACTTCACTGAAGCTTTCTTT. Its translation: CTSSQAMTGDFTEAFF.

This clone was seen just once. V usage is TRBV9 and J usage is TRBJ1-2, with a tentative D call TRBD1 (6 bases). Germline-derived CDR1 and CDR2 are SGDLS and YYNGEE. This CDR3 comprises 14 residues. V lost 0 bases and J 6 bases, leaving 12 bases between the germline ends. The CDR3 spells CASSVGQGIHGYTF. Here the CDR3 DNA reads TGTGCCAGCAGCGTAGGCCAGGGGATCCATGGCTACACCTTC.

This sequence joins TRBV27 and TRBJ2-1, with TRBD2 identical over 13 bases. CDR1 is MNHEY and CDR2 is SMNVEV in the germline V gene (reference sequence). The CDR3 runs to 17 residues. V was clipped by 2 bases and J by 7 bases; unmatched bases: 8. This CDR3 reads CASSLRTSGGAGNEQFF. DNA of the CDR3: TGTGCCAGCAGTTTACGAACTAGCGGGGGGGCTGGAAATGAGCAGTTCTTC.

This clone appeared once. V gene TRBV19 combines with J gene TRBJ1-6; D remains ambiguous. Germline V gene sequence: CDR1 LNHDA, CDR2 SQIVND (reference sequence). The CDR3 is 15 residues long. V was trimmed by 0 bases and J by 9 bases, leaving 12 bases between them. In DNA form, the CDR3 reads TGTGCCAGTAGTATAGAACGGCTCCCGGGTTCACCCCTCCACTTT. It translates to CASSIERLPGSPLHF.

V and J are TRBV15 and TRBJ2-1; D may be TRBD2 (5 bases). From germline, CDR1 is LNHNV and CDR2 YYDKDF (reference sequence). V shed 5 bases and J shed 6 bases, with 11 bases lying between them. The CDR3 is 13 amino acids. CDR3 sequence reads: CATSGSGINEQFF. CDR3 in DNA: TGTGCCACCAGCGGGTCGGGGATCAATGAGCAGTTCTTC.

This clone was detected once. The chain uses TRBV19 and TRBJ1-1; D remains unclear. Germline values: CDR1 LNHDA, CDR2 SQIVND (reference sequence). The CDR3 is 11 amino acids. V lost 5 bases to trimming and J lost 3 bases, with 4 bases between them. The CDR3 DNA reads TGTGCCAGTAGTGCGGACACTGAAGCTTTCTTT. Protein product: CASSADTEAFF.

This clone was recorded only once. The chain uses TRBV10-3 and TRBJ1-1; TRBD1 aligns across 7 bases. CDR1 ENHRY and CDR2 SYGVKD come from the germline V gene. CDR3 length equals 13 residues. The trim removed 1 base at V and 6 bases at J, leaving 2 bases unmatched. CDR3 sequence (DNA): TGTGCCATCAGTGAGTACAGGGGCGCTGAAGCTTTCTTT. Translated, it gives CAISEYRGAEAFF.

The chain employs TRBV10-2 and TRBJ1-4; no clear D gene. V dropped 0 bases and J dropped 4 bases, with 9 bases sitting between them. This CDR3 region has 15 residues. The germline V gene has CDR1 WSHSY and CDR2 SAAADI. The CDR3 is CASSESFAYNEKLFF. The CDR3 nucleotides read TGCGCCAGCAGTGAGTCGTTTGCGTATAATGAAAAACTGTTTTTT.

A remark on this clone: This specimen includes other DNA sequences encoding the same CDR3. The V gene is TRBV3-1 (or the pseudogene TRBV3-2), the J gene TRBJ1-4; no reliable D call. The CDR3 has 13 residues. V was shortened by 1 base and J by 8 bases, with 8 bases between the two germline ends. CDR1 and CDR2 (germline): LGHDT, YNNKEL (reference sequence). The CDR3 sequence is CASSQGPSEKLFF. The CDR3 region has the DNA TGTGCCAGCAGCCAAGGGCCCTCCGAAAAACTGTTTTTT.

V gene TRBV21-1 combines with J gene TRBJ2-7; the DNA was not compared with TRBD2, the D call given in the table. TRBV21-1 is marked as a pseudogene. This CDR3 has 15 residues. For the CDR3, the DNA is TGTGCCAGCAGCAAAATCCCCGGGGAGGAATACGAGCAGTACTTC. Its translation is CASSKIPGEEYEQYF.

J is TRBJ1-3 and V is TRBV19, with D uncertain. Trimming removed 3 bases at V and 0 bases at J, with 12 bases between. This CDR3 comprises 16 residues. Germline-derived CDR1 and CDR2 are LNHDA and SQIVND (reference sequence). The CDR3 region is CASSIPGTGSGNTIYF. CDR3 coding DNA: TGTGCCAGTAGTATTCCCGGAACGGGCTCTGGAAACACCATATATTTT.

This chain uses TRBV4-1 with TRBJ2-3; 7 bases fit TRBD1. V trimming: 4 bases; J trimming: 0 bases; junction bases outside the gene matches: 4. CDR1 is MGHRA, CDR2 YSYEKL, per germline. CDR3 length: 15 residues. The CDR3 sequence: CASSLGQTSTDTQYF. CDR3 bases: TGCGCCAGCAGCCTGGGACAGACTAGCACAGATACGCAGTATTTT.

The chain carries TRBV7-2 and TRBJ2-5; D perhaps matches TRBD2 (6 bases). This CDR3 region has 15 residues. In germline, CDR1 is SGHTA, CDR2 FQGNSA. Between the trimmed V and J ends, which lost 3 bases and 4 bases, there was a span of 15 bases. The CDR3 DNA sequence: TGTGCCAGCAGCTTGGAGGGAGGTCTTGGAGAGACCCAGTACTTC. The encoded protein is CASSLEGGLGETQYF.

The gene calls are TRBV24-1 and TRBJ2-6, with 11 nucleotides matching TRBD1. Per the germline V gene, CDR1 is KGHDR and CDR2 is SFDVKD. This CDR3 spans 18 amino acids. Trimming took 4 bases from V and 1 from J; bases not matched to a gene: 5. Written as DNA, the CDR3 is TGTGCCACCAGTGAATCGGGACAGGGGGTGTCTGGGGCCAACGTCCTGACTTTC. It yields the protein CATSESGQGVSGANVLTF.

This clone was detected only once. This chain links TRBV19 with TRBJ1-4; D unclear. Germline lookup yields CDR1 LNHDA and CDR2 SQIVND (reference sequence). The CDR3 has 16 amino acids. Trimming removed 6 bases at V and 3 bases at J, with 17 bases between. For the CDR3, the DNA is TGTGCCAGTAGCCCAGGACGAGGGCTCTCTAATGAAAAACTGTTTTTT. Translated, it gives CASSPGRGLSNEKLFF.